This T cell receptor beta chain was recovered during a study of cytomegalovirus exposure and HLA in healthy donors. The CDR3 is 15 residues long. The V gene lost 3 bases and the J gene lost 3 bases, with 12 bases spanning the gap. Germline CDR1 is MGHDK and CDR2 is SYGVNS. Assay used: immunoSEQ multiplex PCR; TCRdb lists only in-frame clones, some missing. This sample has about 65,000 clones, with about 90% found just once. General study points: Cytomegalovirus status was reportedly diagnosed by the classifier with high sensitivity and specificity.

As for this clone: The antigen is not known.

V and J are TRBV25-1 and TRBJ1-3, with a weak D call TRBD1 (5 bases). Sequenced material: PBMCs. This clonotype was obtained from a woman aged 18-35 years in good health and CMV-seronegative. As DNA, the CDR3 is TGTGCCAGCAGTGATGGGACTATGCTTGGAAACACCATATATTTT. Its protein is CASSDGTMLGNTIYF.